This TCR beta chain was obtained from a study of blood T cells in healthy people across ages. Notes on the study in general: Diversity was estimated from one million T cells, and these estimates were considered underestimates.

Sample-barcoded 5' priming and a J-beta primer mix drove a second PCR of 7 to 11 cycles. MiXCR, run by TCRdb on the 5' RACE reads, gives a single entry per CDR3 protein. The repertoire includes hundreds of thousands of distinct CDR3 sequences, roughly 52% of them detected once, and roughly 13% sits in the top ten. A note on this clonotype: Its antigen is not identified. Germline is not matched at one junction end, which may reflect a read error.

CDR3 length: 14 amino acids. Per germline, CDR1 MNHNY and CDR2 SVGAGI (reference sequence). The chain joins TRBV6-6 to TRBJ1-4; D perhaps matches TRBD1 (6 bases). Sequences were obtained from blood. The sequence derives from a man aged 30 to 39 in good health. The CDR3 DNA follows: TGTGCCAGCAGCTTACAGGGTGGGAATGGAAAACTGTTTTTT. Protein: CASSLQGGNGKLFF.